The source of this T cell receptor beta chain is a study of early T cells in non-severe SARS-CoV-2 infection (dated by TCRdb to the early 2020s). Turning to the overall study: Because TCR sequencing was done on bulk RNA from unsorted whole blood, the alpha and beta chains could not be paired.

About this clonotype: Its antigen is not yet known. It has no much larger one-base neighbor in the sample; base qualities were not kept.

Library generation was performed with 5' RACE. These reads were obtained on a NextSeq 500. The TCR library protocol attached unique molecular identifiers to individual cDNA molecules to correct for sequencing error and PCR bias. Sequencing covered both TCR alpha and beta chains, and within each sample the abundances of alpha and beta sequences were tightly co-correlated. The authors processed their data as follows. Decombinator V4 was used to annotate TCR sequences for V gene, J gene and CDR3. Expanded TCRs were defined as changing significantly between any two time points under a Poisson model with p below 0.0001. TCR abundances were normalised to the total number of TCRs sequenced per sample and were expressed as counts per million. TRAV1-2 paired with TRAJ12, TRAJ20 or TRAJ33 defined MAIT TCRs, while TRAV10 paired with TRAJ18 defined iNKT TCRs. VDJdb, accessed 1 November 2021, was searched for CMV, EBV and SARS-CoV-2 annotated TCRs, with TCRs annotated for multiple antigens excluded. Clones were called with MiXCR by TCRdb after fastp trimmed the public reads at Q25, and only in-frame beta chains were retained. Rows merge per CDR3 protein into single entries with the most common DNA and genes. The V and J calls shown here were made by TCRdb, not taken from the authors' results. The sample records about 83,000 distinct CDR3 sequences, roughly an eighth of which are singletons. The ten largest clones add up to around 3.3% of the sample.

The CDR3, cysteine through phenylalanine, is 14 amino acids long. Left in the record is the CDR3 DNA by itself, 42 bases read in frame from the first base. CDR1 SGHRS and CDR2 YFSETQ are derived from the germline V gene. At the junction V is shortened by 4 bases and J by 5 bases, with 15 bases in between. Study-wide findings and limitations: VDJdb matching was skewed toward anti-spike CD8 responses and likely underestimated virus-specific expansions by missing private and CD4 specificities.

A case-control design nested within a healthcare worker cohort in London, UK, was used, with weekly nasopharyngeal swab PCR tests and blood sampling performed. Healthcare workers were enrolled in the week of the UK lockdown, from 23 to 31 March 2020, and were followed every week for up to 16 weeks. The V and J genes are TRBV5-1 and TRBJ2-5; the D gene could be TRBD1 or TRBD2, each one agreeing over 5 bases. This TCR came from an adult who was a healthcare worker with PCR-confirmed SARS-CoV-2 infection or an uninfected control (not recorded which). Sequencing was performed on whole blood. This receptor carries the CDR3 CASSRAGTLETQYF. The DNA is TGCGCCAGCAGCCGAGCCGGGACCCTGGAGACCCAGTACTTC.